This section outlines one T cell receptor beta chain sequence together with its context. As yet, its antigen is unknown. Given a much more abundant clone one base away, this may be a read error. This sample was included in a study of tumor and adjacent non-tumor tissue in lung cancer. Whole-study context: Patients comprised 12 adenocarcinoma, a couple of squamous cell carcinoma and 1 small cell lung cancer. Aged roughly 30 to 76 years, patients included 10 men and about five women with stage I to III disease.

Three rounds of nested PCR, following a modified ARM-PCR protocol, produced the TCRbeta library. TCRdb passed the multiplex PCR reads through MiXCR, listing each CDR3 protein once. The repertoire consists of approximately 110,000 distinct CDR3 sequences, with about 65% occurring once and the leading ten covering roughly 19%. RNA was extracted from bulk tissue without any cell sorting. The normal lung tissue was taken more than 3 cm from the tumor edge. Per the germline V gene, CDR1 is MNHNS and CDR2 is SASEGT. This CDR3 has 13 amino acids. Trimming stripped 4 bases from V and 2 bases from J, with 9 bases between. Overall study results and limits: Shorter survival was associated with higher TCR diversity in tumors. Tumor repertoires had a smaller top 100 clone share than normal lung.

The clonotype originates from a man between 60 and 70 years old with non-small cell lung cancer. The sample comprised distant non-tumor lung tissue. The chain carries TRBV6-1 and TRBJ2-7; D unresolved. In DNA form, the CDR3 reads TGTGCCAGCAGTGGGTACAATCCCTACGAGCAGTACTTC. Amino acid sequence: CASSGYNPYEQYF.